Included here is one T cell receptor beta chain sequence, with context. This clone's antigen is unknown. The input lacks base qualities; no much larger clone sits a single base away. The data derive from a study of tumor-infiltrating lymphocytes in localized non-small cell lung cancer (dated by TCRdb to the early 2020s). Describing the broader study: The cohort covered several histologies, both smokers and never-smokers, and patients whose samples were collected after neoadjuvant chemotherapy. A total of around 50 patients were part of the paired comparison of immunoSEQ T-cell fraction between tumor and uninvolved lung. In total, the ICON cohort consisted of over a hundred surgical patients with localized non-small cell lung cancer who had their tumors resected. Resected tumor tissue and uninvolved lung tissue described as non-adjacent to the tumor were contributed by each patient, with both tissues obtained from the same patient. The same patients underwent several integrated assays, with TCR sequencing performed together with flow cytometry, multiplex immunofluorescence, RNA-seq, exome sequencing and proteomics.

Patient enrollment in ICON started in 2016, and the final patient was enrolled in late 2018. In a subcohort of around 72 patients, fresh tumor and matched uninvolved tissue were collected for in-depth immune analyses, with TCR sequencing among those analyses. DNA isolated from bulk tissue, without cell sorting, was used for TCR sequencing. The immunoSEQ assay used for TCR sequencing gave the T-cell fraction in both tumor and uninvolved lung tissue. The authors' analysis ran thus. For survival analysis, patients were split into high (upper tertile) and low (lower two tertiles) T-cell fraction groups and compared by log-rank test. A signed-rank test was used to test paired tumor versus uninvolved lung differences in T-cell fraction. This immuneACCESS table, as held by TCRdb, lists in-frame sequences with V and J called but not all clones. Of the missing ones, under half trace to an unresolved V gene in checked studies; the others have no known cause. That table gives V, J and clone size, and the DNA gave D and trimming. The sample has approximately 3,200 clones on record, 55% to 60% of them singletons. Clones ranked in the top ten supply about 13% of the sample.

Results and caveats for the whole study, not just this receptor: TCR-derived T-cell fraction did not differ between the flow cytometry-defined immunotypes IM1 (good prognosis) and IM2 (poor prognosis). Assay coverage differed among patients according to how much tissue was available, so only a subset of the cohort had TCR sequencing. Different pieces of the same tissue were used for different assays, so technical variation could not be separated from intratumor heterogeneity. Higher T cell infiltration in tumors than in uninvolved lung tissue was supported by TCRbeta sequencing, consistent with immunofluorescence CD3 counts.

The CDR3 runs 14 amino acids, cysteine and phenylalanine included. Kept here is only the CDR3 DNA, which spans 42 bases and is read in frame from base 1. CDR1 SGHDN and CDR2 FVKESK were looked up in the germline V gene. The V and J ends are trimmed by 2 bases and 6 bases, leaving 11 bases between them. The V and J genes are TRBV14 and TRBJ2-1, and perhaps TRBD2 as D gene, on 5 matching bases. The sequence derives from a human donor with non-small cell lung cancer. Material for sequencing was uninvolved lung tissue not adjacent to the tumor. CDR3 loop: CASSQPGRGNEQFF. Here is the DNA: TGTGCCAGCAGCCAACCAGGACGGGGCAATGAGCAGTTCTTC.